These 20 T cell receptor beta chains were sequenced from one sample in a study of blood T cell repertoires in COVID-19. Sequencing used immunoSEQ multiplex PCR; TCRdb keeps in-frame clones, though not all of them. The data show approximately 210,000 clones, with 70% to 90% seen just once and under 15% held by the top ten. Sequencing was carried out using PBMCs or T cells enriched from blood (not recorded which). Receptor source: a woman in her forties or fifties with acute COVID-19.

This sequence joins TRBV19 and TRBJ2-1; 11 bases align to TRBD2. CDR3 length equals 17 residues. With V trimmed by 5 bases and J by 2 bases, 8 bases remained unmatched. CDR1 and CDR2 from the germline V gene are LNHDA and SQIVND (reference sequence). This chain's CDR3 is CASSPSSGRKTYNEQFF. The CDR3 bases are TGTGCCAGTAGTCCCTCTAGCGGGAGGAAAACCTACAATGAGCAGTTCTTC. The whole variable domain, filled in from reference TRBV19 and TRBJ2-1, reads DGGITQSPKYLFRKEGQNVTLSCEQNLNHDAMYWYRQDPGQGLRLIYYSQIVNDFQKGDIAEGYSVSREKKESFPLTVTSAQKNPTAFYLCASSPSSGRKTYNEQFFGPGTRLTVL.

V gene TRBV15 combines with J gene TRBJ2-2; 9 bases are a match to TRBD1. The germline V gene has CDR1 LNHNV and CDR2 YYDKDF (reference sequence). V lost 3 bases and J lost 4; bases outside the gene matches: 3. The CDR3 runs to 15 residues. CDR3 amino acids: CATSRGQGVTGELFF. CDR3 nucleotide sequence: TGTGCCACCAGCAGGGGACAGGGTGTCACCGGGGAGCTGTTTTTT.

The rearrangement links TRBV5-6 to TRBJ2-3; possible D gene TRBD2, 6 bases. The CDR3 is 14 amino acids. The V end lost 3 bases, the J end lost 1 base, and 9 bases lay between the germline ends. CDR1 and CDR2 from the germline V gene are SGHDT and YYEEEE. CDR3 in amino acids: CASSSWGGTDTQYF. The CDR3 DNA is TGTGCCAGCAGCTCTTGGGGGGGCACAGATACGCAGTATTTT. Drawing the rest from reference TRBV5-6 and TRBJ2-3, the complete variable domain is DAGVTQSPTHLIKTRGQQVTLRCSPKSGHDTVSWYQQALGQGPQFIFQYYEEEERQRGNFPDRFSGHQFPNYSSELNVNALLLGDSALYLCASSSWGGTDTQYFGPGTRLTVL.

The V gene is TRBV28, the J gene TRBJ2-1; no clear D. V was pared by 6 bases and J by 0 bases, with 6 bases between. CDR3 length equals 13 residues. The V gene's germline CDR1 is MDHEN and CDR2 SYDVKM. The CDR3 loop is CASRQSSYNEQFF. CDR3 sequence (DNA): TGTGCCAGCAGACAGAGCTCCTACAATGAGCAGTTCTTC.

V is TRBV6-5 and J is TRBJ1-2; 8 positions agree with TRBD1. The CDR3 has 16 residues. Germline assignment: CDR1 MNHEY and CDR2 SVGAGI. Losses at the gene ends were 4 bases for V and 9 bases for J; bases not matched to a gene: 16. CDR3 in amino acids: CASSSGRGLSWLRYTF. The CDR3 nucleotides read TGTGCCAGCAGTTCCGGCAGGGGGCTTTCGTGGCTACGCTACACCTTC.

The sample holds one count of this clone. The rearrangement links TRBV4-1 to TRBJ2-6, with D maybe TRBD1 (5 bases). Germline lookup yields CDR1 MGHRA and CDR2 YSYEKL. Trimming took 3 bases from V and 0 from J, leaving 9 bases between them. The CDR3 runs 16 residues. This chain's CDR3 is CASSHQGFSGANVLTF. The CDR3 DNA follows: TGCGCCAGCAGCCACCAGGGTTTCTCTGGGGCCAACGTCCTGACTTTC.

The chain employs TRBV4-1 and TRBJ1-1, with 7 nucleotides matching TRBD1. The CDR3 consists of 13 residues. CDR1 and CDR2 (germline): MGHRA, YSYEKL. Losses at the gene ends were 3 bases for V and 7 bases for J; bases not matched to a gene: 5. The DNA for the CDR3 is TGCGCCAGCAGCCAGCGGACAGGAGATGAAGCTTTCTTT. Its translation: CASSQRTGDEAFF.

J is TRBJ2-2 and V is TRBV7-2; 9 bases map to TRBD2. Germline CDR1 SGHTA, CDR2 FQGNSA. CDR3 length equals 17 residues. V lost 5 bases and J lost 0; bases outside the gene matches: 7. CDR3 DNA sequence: TGTGCCAGCAGCCACGGGGGGACTAGCTCGAACACCGGGGAGCTGTTTTTT. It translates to CASSHGGTSSNTGELFF. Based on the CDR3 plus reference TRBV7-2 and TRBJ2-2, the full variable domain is GAGVSQSPSNKVTEKGKDVELRCDPISGHTALYWYRQSLGQGLEFLIYFQGNSAPDKSGLPSDRFSAERTGGSVSTLTIQRTQQEDSAVYLCASSHGGTSSNTGELFFGEGSRLTVL.

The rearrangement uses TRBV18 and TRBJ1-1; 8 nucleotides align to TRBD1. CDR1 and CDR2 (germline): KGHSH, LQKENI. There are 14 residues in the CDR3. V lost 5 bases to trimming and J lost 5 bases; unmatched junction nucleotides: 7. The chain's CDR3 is CASSSGQGRTEAFF. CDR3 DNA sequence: TGTGCCAGCTCATCCGGACAGGGACGGACTGAAGCTTTCTTT.

CDR3 region: CASGKSSYNEQFF. The DNA for the CDR3 is TGTGCCAGTGGTAAGAGCTCCTACAATGAGCAGTTCTTC. The chain couples TRBV19 to TRBJ2-1; D unclear. Germline loops: CDR1 LNHDA, CDR2 SQIVND (reference sequence). Trimming removed 8 bases at V and 0 bases at J, with 8 bases between. The CDR3 is 13 amino acids.

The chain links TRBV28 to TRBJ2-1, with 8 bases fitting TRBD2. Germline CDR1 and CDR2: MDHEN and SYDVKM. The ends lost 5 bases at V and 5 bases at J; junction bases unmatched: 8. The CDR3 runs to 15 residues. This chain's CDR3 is CASSRPTSENNEQFF. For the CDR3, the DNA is TGTGCCAGCAGTCGCCCGACTAGCGAGAACAATGAGCAGTTCTTC.

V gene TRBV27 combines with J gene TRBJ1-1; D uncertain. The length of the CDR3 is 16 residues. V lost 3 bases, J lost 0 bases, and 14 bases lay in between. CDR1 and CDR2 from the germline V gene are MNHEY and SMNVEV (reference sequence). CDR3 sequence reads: CASSFRAIGVNTEAFF. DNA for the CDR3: TGTGCCAGCAGTTTTCGGGCCATCGGGGTGAACACTGAAGCTTTCTTT.

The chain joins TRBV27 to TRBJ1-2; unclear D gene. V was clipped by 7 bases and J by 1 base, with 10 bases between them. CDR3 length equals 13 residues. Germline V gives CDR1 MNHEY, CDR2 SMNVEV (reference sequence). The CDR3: CASKIPGNYGYTF. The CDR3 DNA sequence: TGTGCCAGCAAAATCCCGGGTAACTATGGCTACACCTTC.

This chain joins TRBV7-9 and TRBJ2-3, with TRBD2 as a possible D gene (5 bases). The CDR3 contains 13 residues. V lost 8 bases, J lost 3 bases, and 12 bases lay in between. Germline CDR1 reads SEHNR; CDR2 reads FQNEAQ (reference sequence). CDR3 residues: CASSGSGTDTQYF. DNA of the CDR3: TGTGCCAGCTCGGGGAGTGGAACAGATACGCAGTATTTT. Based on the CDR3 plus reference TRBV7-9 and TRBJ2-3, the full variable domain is DTGVSQNPRHKITKRGQNVTFRCDPISEHNRLYWYRQTLGQGPEFLTYFQNEAQLEKSRLLSDRFSAERPKGSFSTLEIQRTEQGDSAMYLCASSGSGTDTQYFGPGTRLTVL.

Written as DNA, the CDR3 is TGTGCCAGCAGCCCCCGGGGGAGGGAAAAACTGTTTTTT. Its translation is CASSPRGREKLFF. V and J are TRBV9 and TRBJ1-4; D possibly corresponds to TRBD1 (5 bases). The V and J ends lost 4 bases and 8 bases respectively, with 12 bases between them. Germline V gene sequence: CDR1 SGDLS, CDR2 YYNGEE. The CDR3 loop spans 13 amino acids.

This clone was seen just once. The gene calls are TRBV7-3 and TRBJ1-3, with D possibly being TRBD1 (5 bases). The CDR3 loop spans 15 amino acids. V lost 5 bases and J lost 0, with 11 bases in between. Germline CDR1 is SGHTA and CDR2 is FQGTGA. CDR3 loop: CASSRGTDSGNTIYF. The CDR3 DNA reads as TGTGCCAGCAGCCGGGGGACCGACTCTGGAAACACCATATATTTT. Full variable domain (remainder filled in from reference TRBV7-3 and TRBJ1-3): GAGVSQTPSNKVTEKGKYVELRCDPISGHTALYWYRQSLGQGPEFLIYFQGTGAADDSGLPNDRFFAVRPEGSVSTLKIQRTERGDSAVYLCASSRGTDSGNTIYFGEGSWLTVV.

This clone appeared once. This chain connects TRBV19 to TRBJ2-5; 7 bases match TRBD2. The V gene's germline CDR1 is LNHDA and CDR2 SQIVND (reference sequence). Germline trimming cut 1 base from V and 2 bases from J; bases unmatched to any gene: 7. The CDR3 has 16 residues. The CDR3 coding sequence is TGTGCCAGTAGTATAGGGAATCTAGCGGCACAAGAGACCCAGTACTTC. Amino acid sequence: CASSIGNLAAQETQYF.

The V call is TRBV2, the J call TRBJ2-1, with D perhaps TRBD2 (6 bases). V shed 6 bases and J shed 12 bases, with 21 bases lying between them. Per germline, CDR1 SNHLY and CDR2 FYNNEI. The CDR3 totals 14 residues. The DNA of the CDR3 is TGTGCCAGCAGCTGGGAGAGTCGGGGGATCGGGCAGTTCTTC. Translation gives CASSWESRGIGQFF.

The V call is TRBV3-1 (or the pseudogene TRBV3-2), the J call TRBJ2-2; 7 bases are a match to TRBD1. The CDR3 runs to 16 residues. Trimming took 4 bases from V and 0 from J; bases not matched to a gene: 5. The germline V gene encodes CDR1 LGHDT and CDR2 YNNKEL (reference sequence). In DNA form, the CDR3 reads TGTGCCAGCAGCCTCTACGGGACAGCGAACACCGGGGAGCTGTTTTTT. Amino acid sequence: CASSLYGTANTGELFF.

This CDR3 is CASTTGTGPAFF. In DNA, the CDR3 is TGTGCCAGCACCACCGGGACAGGGCCAGCTTTCTTT. The J gene is TRBJ1-1, the V gene TRBV6-5; 9 bases map to TRBD1. The V gene end was trimmed by 7 bases and the J gene end by 10 bases; junction bases not matched to a gene: 7. The CDR3 is 12 amino acids. Looked up from germline, CDR1 is MNHEY and CDR2 is SVGAGI.